These 32 T cell receptor beta chains came from one sample sequenced in a study of T cells in Graves' hyperthyroidism and ophthalmopathy. Researchers amplified the TCR beta CDR3 regions from RNA transcripts. Carried out on the TCR CDR3, a first-round RT-PCR used the HTBI primer set. Each CDR3 protein gets one entry after TCRdb re-called the multiplex PCR reads with MiXCR. The table includes about 500,000 distinct CDR3 sequences, more than 15% detected once. Sequences were obtained from blood. Receptors originate from a woman aged 18-35 years with Graves' ophthalmopathy.

V is TRBV14 and J is TRBJ2-2; D might be TRBD2 (6 bases). The CDR3 consists of 14 residues. The germline V gene encodes CDR1 SGHDN and CDR2 FVKESK. V was cut by 3 bases and J by 4 bases, with 9 bases left in between. CDR3 bases: TGTGCCAGCAGCCAGGGACTTACCACCGGGGAGCTGTTTTTT. Protein product: CASSQGLTTGELFF.

This chain links TRBV18 with TRBJ2-7; the D is unclear. Trimming removed 6 bases from V and 7 bases from J, with 19 bases in between. CDR1 is KGHSH and CDR2 is LQKENI in the germline V gene. The CDR3 covers 14 residues. The CDR3 protein is CASSPTTFPGEQYF. The CDR3 nucleotides read TGTGCCAGCTCTCCGACCACATTTCCCGGAGAGCAGTACTTC.

This clonotype was observed at least ten times. The V gene is TRBV6-1, the J gene TRBJ1-1; no firm D call. Trimming took off 2 bases at V and 4 bases at J, with 14 bases between the two ends. The germline CDR1 and CDR2 sequences are MNHNS and SASEGT. CDR3 length: 15 residues. CDR3 residues: CASSENGRGSTEAFF. CDR3 nucleotide sequence: TGTGCCAGCAGTGAAAATGGCCGAGGGAGCACTGAAGCTTTCTTT.

This clonotype appeared a few times. The V and J genes are TRBV6-1 and TRBJ1-1; D gene uncertain. CDR3 size: 14 residues. The ends were cut back, 5 bases at V and 4 bases at J, with 14 bases in the middle. The V gene's germline CDR1 is MNHNS and CDR2 SASEGT. CDR3 DNA: TGTGCCAGCAGTCCCCGATTTGTAATCACTGAAGCTTTCTTT. Translating gives CASSPRFVITEAFF.

Many counts were recorded for this clonotype. The V gene is TRBV2, the J gene TRBJ2-6, with D tentatively TRBD2 (6 bases). Per the germline V gene, CDR1 is SNHLY and CDR2 is FYNNEI. The CDR3 contains 17 residues. Trimming shortened V by 5 bases and J by 0 bases, and 14 bases separated the two germline ends. The CDR3 DNA follows: TGTGCCAGCAGTAATTGGGACTGGGGCTCTGGGGCCAACGTCCTGACTTTC. As protein: CASSNWDWGSGANVLTF.

This clonotype has just a few counts. V and J are TRBV6-2 or TRBV6-3 and TRBJ1-2; D is unresolved. This CDR3 contains 15 residues. In germline, CDR1 is MNHEY, CDR2 SVGEGT. Trimming cost V 4 bases and J 1 base, with 13 bases left between them. This chain's CDR3 is CASSSSGLLNYGYTF. The CDR3 nucleotides read TGTGCCAGCAGTTCCTCGGGCCTACTTAACTATGGCTACACCTTC.

With respect to this clonotype: This sequence may be a read error, since a much larger clone differs from it by one base. J is TRBJ1-1 and V is TRBV20-1; D possibly corresponds to TRBD1 (6 bases). The length of the CDR3 is 15 residues. Per germline, CDR1 DFQATT and CDR2 SNEGSKA (reference sequence). The CDR3 sequence: CSASIAGTLNTGAFF. The CDR3 coding sequence is TGCAGTGCCTCTATTGCCGGGACACTGAACACTGGAGCTTTCTTT.

The chain recombines TRBV29-1 with TRBJ2-4, with unresolved D. Trimming pared 1 base from V and 0 bases from J, leaving 13 bases between. Germline CDR1 reads SQVTM; CDR2 reads ANQGSEA. This CDR3 has 16 residues. The CDR3 reads CSVEVGGGLAKNIQYF. The DNA for the CDR3 is TGCAGCGTTGAAGTAGGCGGTGGCCTAGCCAAAAACATTCAGTACTTC.

Notes on this clonotype: A much more abundant neighbour one base away suggests this may be a read error. V gene TRBV27 combines with J gene TRBJ2-4; either TRBD1 or TRBD2 may supply D (6 bases each). The germline V and J ends were trimmed by 7 bases and 7 bases, with 20 bases remaining between them. The CDR3 covers 15 residues. From germline, CDR1 is MNHEY and CDR2 SMNVEV (reference sequence). The chain's CDR3 is CASTGSGASNNIQYF. The DNA of the CDR3 is TGTGCCAGCACTGGCTCGGGGGCAAGCAATAACATTCAGTACTTC.

The chain employs TRBV9 and TRBJ2-7, with TRBD2 identical over 9 bases. CDR1 SGDLS and CDR2 YYNGEE come from the germline V gene. The CDR3 loop spans 18 amino acids. V dropped 0 bases and J dropped 4; count of bases not matched to a gene: 14. DNA for the CDR3: TGTGCCAGCAGCGTAGGTCGCGGGGGGGGAGATTCCTTTTACGAGCAGTACTTC. Its protein product is CASSVGRGGGDSFYEQYF.

This clonotype was recorded many times. This rearrangement joins TRBV20-1 to TRBJ2-7; D uncertain. This CDR3 comprises 11 residues. Looked up from germline, CDR1 is DFQATT and CDR2 is SNEGSKA (reference sequence). V gave up 0 bases and J gave up 3 bases, with 3 bases separating them. The CDR3 spells CSAREIYEQYF. As DNA, the CDR3 is TGCAGTGCTAGAGAGATCTACGAGCAGTACTTC.

The chain uses TRBV7-9 and TRBJ2-1; D is possibly TRBD2 (5 bases). This CDR3 has 12 residues. Germline V gene data show CDR1 as SEHNR and CDR2 as FQNEAQ (reference sequence). V lost 1 base to trimming and J lost 10 bases, with 8 bases between them. CDR3 in amino acids: CASSLEVAEQFF. The CDR3 coding sequence is TGTGCCAGCAGCTTAGAGGTAGCGGAGCAGTTCTTC.

This clonotype was counted between two and nine times. V and J are TRBV28 and TRBJ2-1, with 9 bases lining up with TRBD2. The junction had 3 bases not matched to a gene; V was cut back by 5 bases and J by 4 bases. Germline V gene data show CDR1 as MDHEN and CDR2 as SYDVKM. The CDR3 covers 14 residues. The CDR3 bases are TGTGCCAGCAGTGAGCTAGCGGGATACAATGAGCAGTTCTTC. Its protein is CASSELAGYNEQFF.

In this sample, this clonotype turned up many times. V gene TRBV10-3 combines with J gene TRBJ2-3, with TRBD2 identical over 8 bases. The ends lost 6 bases at V and 6 bases at J; junction bases unmatched: 5. The CDR3 totals 13 residues. The V gene's germline CDR1 is ENHRY and CDR2 SYGVKD. CDR3 protein: CAIRPSGSDTQYF. As DNA, the CDR3 is TGTGCCATCAGGCCCAGCGGGAGTGATACGCAGTATTTT.

This clonotype was counted many times. The chain links TRBV5-6 to TRBJ2-3; 7 bases fit TRBD2. The CDR3 runs to 15 residues. V shed 0 bases, J shed 5 bases, and the junction held 6 bases outside the gene matches. Germline CDR1 SGHDT, CDR2 YYEEEE. CDR3 bases: TGTGCCAGCAGCTTGGTTGCGGGAGCCCGAGATACGCAGTATTTT. It yields the protein CASSLVAGARDTQYF.

Many counts were recorded for this clonotype. V and J are TRBV28 and TRBJ1-1; tentative D call: TRBD1 (6 bases). Per the germline V gene, CDR1 is MDHEN and CDR2 is SYDVKM. The CDR3 sequence is 11 residues long. V was shortened by 8 bases and J by 8 bases, with 12 bases between the two germline ends. The CDR3 is CASGRGPEAFF. The CDR3 region has the DNA TGTGCCAGCGGCAGGGGACCCGAAGCTTTCTTT.

This clonotype turned up a few times. The genes are TRBV6-1 and TRBJ2-7; D unresolved. The CDR3 runs 14 residues. Germline CDR1 is MNHNS and CDR2 is SASEGT. Trimming took off 7 bases at V and 7 bases at J, with 20 bases between the two ends. The CDR3 is CASTGDGPPFEQYF. The DNA of the CDR3 is TGTGCCAGCACCGGCGATGGACCTCCTTTTGAGCAGTACTTC.

A remark on this clonotype: A much larger clone differs from this one at a single base, so this may be a read error. V and J are TRBV7-2 and TRBJ2-5; D is unresolved. The CDR3 contains 14 residues. Germline assignment: CDR1 SGHTA and CDR2 FQGNSA. The V and J ends lost 5 bases and 6 bases respectively, with 16 bases between them. The CDR3 spells CASSPLAAQKTQYF. The CDR3 nucleotides are TGTGCCAGCAGCCCCCTGGCGGCTCAAAAGACCCAGTACTTC.

The chain uses TRBV18 and TRBJ2-1; no clear D gene. The CDR3 is 15 amino acids. CDR1 and CDR2 (germline): KGHSH, LQKENI. V was clipped by 0 bases and J by 2 bases, with 8 bases between them. DNA of the CDR3: TGTGCCAGCTCACCACCCTCTGATGCCTACAATGAGCAGTTCTTC. Translated, it gives CASSPPSDAYNEQFF.

This clonotype was recorded many times. The V call is TRBV28, the J call TRBJ2-1; 8 positions match TRBD2. Germline V gene data show CDR1 as MDHEN and CDR2 as SYDVKM. The V gene end was trimmed by 3 bases and the J gene end by 0 bases; junction bases not matched to a gene: 7. The CDR3 length is 17 residues. The CDR3: CASSLTPTSGSYNEQFF. CDR3 nucleotides: TGTGCCAGCAGTTTGACCCCCACTAGCGGCTCCTACAATGAGCAGTTCTTC.

This sequence joins TRBV11-2 and TRBJ2-2; 12 bases fit TRBD2. The length of the CDR3 is 15 residues. V trimming: 5 bases; J trimming: 6 bases; junction bases outside the gene matches: 4. Germline CDR1 SGHAT, CDR2 FQNNGV. CDR3 nucleotide sequence: TGTGCCAGCAGCGGCCGGACTAGCGGGGCCGGGGAGCTGTTTTTT. It yields the protein CASSGRTSGAGELFF.

This clonotype was seen a few times. The V call is TRBV27, the J call TRBJ1-2, with TRBD1 as a possible D gene (5 bases). Trimming removed 6 bases at V and 4 bases at J, with 12 bases between. CDR1 and CDR2 (germline): MNHEY, SMNVEV (reference sequence). CDR3 length: 13 residues. CDR3 loop: CASSQSGIYGYTF. CDR3 coding DNA: TGTGCCAGCAGCCAATCAGGGATCTATGGCTACACCTTC.

The rearrangement links TRBV12-3 or TRBV12-4 to TRBJ2-3; 8 bases agree with TRBD2. The CDR3 sequence is 15 residues long. The ends lost 5 bases at V and 0 bases at J; junction bases unmatched: 4. In DNA form, the CDR3 reads TGTGCCAGCAGTGACGGGGGGGGTAGCACAGATACGCAGTATTTT. As protein: CASSDGGGSTDTQYF.

The chain employs TRBV14 and TRBJ1-2; 7 nucleotides align to TRBD1. The V gene end was trimmed by 2 bases and the J gene end by 8 bases; junction bases not matched to a gene: 11. Germline CDR1 SGHDN, CDR2 FVKESK. The CDR3 extends over 15 amino acids. CDR3 amino acids: CASSQWDSSWEGYTF. The CDR3 DNA reads TGTGCCAGCAGCCAATGGGACAGCTCTTGGGAGGGCTACACCTTC.

V is TRBV19 and J is TRBJ1-6, with D perhaps matching TRBD1 (5 bases). This CDR3 is built from 17 residues. Trimming stripped 4 bases from V and 7 bases from J, with 20 bases between. From germline, CDR1 is LNHDA and CDR2 SQIVND (reference sequence). The CDR3 protein is CASSKLRGQPENSPLHF. Written as DNA, the CDR3 is TGTGCCAGTAGTAAGCTCCGGGGCCAGCCTGAGAATTCACCCCTCCACTTT.

This clonotype was observed many times. The chain couples TRBV6-2 or TRBV6-3 to TRBJ1-5, with 7 bases aligning to TRBD1. With V trimmed by 2 bases and J by 7 bases, 8 bases remained unmatched. The CDR3 extends over 15 amino acids. CDR1 and CDR2 (germline): MNHEY, SVGEGT. The CDR3 is CASSYPGEGGQPQHF. DNA for the CDR3: TGTGCCAGCAGTTACCCAGGGGAAGGGGGCCAGCCCCAGCATTTT.

In the case of this clonotype: A clone one base away is much larger, so this may be a read error. This chain uses TRBV3-1 with TRBJ1-2, with D maybe TRBD1 (6 bases). The length of the CDR3 is 16 residues. Per germline, CDR1 LGHDT and CDR2 YNNKEL (reference sequence). CDR3 loop: CVSSQHTSRTVGGYTF. CDR3 nucleotides: TGTGTCAGCAGCCAACACACGTCCCGGACAGTTGGCGGCTACACCTTC.

This clonotype has more than one count but fewer than ten. The chain combines TRBV9 with TRBJ2-1, with D possibly matching TRBD2 (6 bases). Between the trimmed V and J ends, which lost 0 bases and 5 bases, there was a span of 12 bases. The CDR3 is 15 residues long. From germline, CDR1 is SGDLS and CDR2 YYNGEE. DNA for the CDR3: TGTGCCAGCAGCGTAGGGGGAGGAACGGACAATGAGCAGTTCTTC. It translates to CASSVGGGTDNEQFF. The variable domain in full, with the rest retrieved from reference TRBV9 and TRBJ2-1, is DSGVTQTPKHLITATGQRVTLRCSPRSGDLSVYWYQQSLDQGLQFLIQYYNGEERAKGNILERFSAQQFPDLHSELNLSSLELGDSALYFCASSVGGGTDNEQFFGPGTRLTVL.

The V and J genes are TRBV2 and TRBJ2-1, with 12 bases lining up with TRBD2. In germline, CDR1 is SNHLY, CDR2 FYNNEI. This CDR3 is 16 amino acids long. V shed 5 bases and J 6 bases; nucleotides not matched to a gene: 8. CDR3 protein: CASSLPQGLAGNEQFF. Written as DNA, the CDR3 is TGTGCCAGCAGTCTCCCTCAGGGACTAGCGGGCAATGAGCAGTTCTTC.

The sample holds a few counts of this clonotype. The chain has TRBV3-1 and TRBJ2-5; D might be TRBD1 or TRBD2, each matching 6 bases. CDR3 length: 13 amino acids. Germline V gives CDR1 LGHDT, CDR2 YNNKEL (reference sequence). Trimming took 4 bases from V and 4 from J, leaving 10 bases between them. The CDR3 nucleotides are TGTGCCAGCAGCCGGAGGGGGGTAGAGACCCAGTACTTC. Translated, it gives CASSRRGVETQYF.

In DNA, the CDR3 is TGTGCCAGCAGCTTAGGGGGGGCCAGCGCTAACTATGGCTACACCTTC. Translating gives CASSLGGASANYGYTF. The genes are TRBV7-2 and TRBJ1-2, with D maybe TRBD1 (6 bases). Trimming took 1 base from V and 0 from J, leaving 12 bases between them. This CDR3 comprises 16 residues. Germline V gene sequence: CDR1 SGHTA, CDR2 FQGNSA.

This clonotype was counted ten times or more. Written as DNA, the CDR3 is TGTGCCAGCAGTTACTGGGCAGAAAACACTGAAGCTTTCTTT. Encoded protein: CASSYWAENTEAFF. The gene calls are TRBV6-2 or TRBV6-3 and TRBJ1-1; no definite D call. Deletions cut 1 base from V and 2 bases from J, with 8 bases between. Germline V lookup: CDR1 MNHEY, CDR2 SVGEGT. The CDR3 is 14 amino acids.